This T cell receptor beta chain was obtained from a study of lymphopenia after photon versus proton radiotherapy. Study-wide results and limits: Larger post-nadir TCR diversity loss correlated inversely with survival in deceased patients. Oligoclonal CD8+ Temra expansion after nadir drove photon patients' diversity drop. Better survival with proton therapy was suggested as possible, not demonstrated. Proton therapy kept repertoires fairly stable, unlike photons, which gained effector/memory cells.

This clone was found once. Its antigen is unidentified. CDR3 length: 14 residues. CDR1 is SGHTA, CDR2 FQGTGA, per germline. The germline V and J ends were trimmed by 5 bases and 4 bases, with 14 bases remaining between them. Generated by immunoSEQ multiplex PCR, the TCRdb table keeps only in-frame clones and is missing some. This table holds roughly 30,000 clones, 87% found once. Here the sequenced sample was peripheral blood, taken from a patient treated with proton-based radiotherapy. The chain recombines TRBV7-3 with TRBJ1-2, with D perhaps TRBD1 (5 bases). This TCR came from a woman in her sixties or seventies with cholangiocarcinoma. Some clones in this sample may be carry-over from other donors' samples. The CDR3 loop is CASSRDGEGYGYTF. The CDR3 region has the DNA TGTGCCAGCAGCCGGGACGGGGAAGGCTATGGCTACACCTTC.